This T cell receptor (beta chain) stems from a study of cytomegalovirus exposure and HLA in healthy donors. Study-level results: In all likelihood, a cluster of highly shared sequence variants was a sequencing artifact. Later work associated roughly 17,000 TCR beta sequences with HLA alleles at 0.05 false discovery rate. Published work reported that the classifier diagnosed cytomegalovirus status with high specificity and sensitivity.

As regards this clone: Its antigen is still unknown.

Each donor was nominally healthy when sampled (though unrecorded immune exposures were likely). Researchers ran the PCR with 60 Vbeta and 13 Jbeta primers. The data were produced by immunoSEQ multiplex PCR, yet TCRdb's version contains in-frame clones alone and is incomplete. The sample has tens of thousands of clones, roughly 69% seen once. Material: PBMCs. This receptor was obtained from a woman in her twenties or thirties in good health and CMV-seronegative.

CDR3 region: CASSLAWGGEQFF. CDR3 sequence (DNA): TGTGCCAGCAGCTTAGCCTGGGGAGGTGAGCAGTTCTTC. J is TRBJ2-1 and V is TRBV7-9; tentatively, D is TRBD2 (6 bases). Looked up from germline, CDR1 is SEHNR and CDR2 is FQNEAQ (reference sequence). V was trimmed by 0 bases and J by 9 bases, leaving 9 bases between them. The CDR3 sequence is 13 residues long. Combining the CDR3 with reference TRBV7-9 and TRBJ2-1 gives the whole variable domain DTGVSQNPRHKITKRGQNVTFRCDPISEHNRLYWYRQTLGQGPEFLTYFQNEAQLEKSRLLSDRFSAERPKGSFSTLEIQRTEQGDSAMYLCASSLAWGGEQFFGPGTRLTVL.